This paragraph reports one TCR beta chain. Its matching antigen is unknown. The sample is drawn from a study of shared clonotypes between healthy human individuals. Findings of the study overall: The sampled material consisted only of blood, and tissue repertoires are likely to differ. The genetic and exposure-history diversity represented was limited by few donors. Non-shared clonotypes displayed generation probabilities falling below those of clonotypes present in all four donors.

As originally analysed: In the immunoSEQ data, sequences were junction-only and lacked quality scores, so filtering differed. Assay used: immunoSEQ multiplex PCR; TCRdb lists only in-frame clones, some missing. V, J and clone size were drawn from that table, and D and trimming were deduced from the DNA. The sample comprises fewer than 1 million clones, 90% to 98% of which are singletons, and about 0.21% rests with the top ten. Naive CD8 cells were CD45RO-negative, positively selected for CCR7, excluding terminally differentiated effector memory CD45RA+ cells. The sequence was obtained from a man aged 25 to 40 in good health. Sequenced input: naive CD8+ T cells sorted from blood.

The DNA of the CDR3 is TGTGCCAGCAGTTTATTCCGCCATAGCACAGATACGCAGTATTTT. Translating gives CASSLFRHSTDTQYF. This sequence joins TRBV27 and TRBJ2-3; no reliable D call. V gave up 1 base and J gave up 0 bases, with 8 bases separating them. The CDR3 length is 15 residues. CDR1 is MNHEY and CDR2 is SMNVEV in the germline V gene (reference sequence).